The 24 T cell receptor beta chains below come from one sample, sequenced in a study of immune heterogeneity within non-small cell lung tumors. The authors used around 0.55 ug of bulk tumor genomic DNA per sample as template. Several far-apart biopsies were taken per primary tumor during surgery. Curative surgery was performed on patients who had untreated, newly diagnosed non-small cell lung cancer. In a multiplex PCR, 32 V and 13 J primers amplified TCR beta CDR3. TCRdb reanalysed the multiplex PCR reads using MiXCR and keeps one entry per CDR3 protein. Among roughly 3,000 distinct CDR3 sequences listed, approximately 43% were seen once. Specimen: lung tumor tissue. All receptors come from a woman aged 60-75 years with non-small cell lung cancer.

This chain joins TRBV5-8 and TRBJ2-5, with D tentatively TRBD1 or TRBD2 (5 bases each). Deletions cut 1 base from V and 5 bases from J, with 12 bases between. This CDR3 is 14 amino acids long. CDR1 is SGHTS, CDR2 YDEGEE, per germline. Here the CDR3 DNA reads TGTGCCAGCAGCTTGTTGTCGGGGCCGGAGACCCAGTACTTC. This codes for CASSLLSGPETQYF.

This clonotype was seen more than once but under ten times. The chain joins TRBV6-2 or TRBV6-3 to TRBJ2-7; D call uncertain. The CDR3 sequence is 11 residues long. The V end was cut by 6 bases, the J end by 1 base, with 4 bases between. Per germline, CDR1 MNHEY and CDR2 SVGEGT. The DNA of the CDR3 is TGTGCCAGCAGCCAATCCTACGAGCAGTACTTC. Amino acid sequence: CASSQSYEQYF.

This clonotype was found a few times. The chain employs TRBV7-9 and TRBJ2-7, with D possibly TRBD2 on 5 matching bases. The CDR3 sequence is 15 residues long. V was cut by 3 bases and J by 6 bases, with 18 bases left in between. The germline V gene has CDR1 SEHNR and CDR2 FQNEAQ (reference sequence). In DNA form, the CDR3 reads TGTGCCAGCAGCTTTCAAGCTCGAGGGCCGCGCGAGCAGTACTTC. Translation gives CASSFQARGPREQYF.

The chain is built from TRBV12-3 or TRBV12-4 and TRBJ1-3, with 8 bases fitting TRBD1. This CDR3 has 15 residues. V shed 3 bases and J 6 bases; nucleotides not matched to a gene: 7. The DNA of the CDR3 is TGTGCCAGCAGTTTGCCCGCGGACAGGGTAAACACCATATATTTT. Protein: CASSLPADRVNTIYF.

This clonotype has a single count. The CDR3 coding sequence is TGTGCCAGCAGCCCAAGACAGGGTCCGAGGGATGAGCAGTTCTTC. Its translation: CASSPRQGPRDEQFF. The rearrangement joins TRBV7-9 to TRBJ2-1; the match to TRBD1 covers 7 bases. The germline V gene has CDR1 SEHNR and CDR2 FQNEAQ (reference sequence). The CDR3 has 15 amino acids. V lost 5 bases and J lost 8; bases outside the gene matches: 12.

In its sample, this clonotype was seen a few times. The CDR3 is CASSLARYEQYF. Written as DNA, the CDR3 is TGTGCCAGCAGCTTAGCCCGCTACGAGCAGTACTTC. The J gene is TRBJ2-7, the V gene TRBV7-8; D remains unclear. The CDR3 is 12 residues long. Deletions cut 0 bases from V and 3 bases from J, with 3 bases between. Germline V gene sequence: CDR1 SGHVS, CDR2 FQNEAQ.

The chain employs TRBV6-9 and TRBJ2-3; 10 nucleotides line up with TRBD2. The germline CDR1 and CDR2 sequences are MNHGY and SVAAGI. This CDR3 is 17 amino acids long. V lost 4 bases, J lost 3 bases, and 10 bases stayed unmatched. The CDR3 loop reads CASSSTPRSGRTDTQYF. CDR3 in DNA: TGTGCCAGCAGTTCAACCCCACGTAGCGGGAGGACAGATACGCAGTATTTT.

This clonotype was observed once. The chain combines TRBV28 with TRBJ2-2; D is unresolved. The germline V and J ends were trimmed by 2 bases and 4 bases, with 2 bases remaining between them. Germline-derived CDR1 and CDR2 are MDHEN and SYDVKM. This CDR3 region has 12 residues. The CDR3 DNA follows: TGTGCCAGCAGTTTACTCACCGGGGAGCTGTTTTTT. Its translation is CASSLLTGELFF.

The chain links TRBV28 to TRBJ2-1; D is perhaps TRBD2 (6 bases). CDR3 length: 14 residues. The V end lost 6 bases, the J end lost 1 base, and 10 bases lay between the germline ends. The V gene's germline CDR1 is MDHEN and CDR2 SYDVKM. The CDR3, as DNA: TGTGCCAGCAGGTCCGGGGGTTCCTACAATGAGCAGTTCTTC. This translates into CASRSGGSYNEQFF.

The chain is built from TRBV6-1 and TRBJ2-5; 7 bases map to TRBD2. J was trimmed by 2 bases and V by 5 bases; bases with no gene match: 11. Germline-derived CDR1 and CDR2 are MNHNS and SASEGT. This CDR3 is 16 amino acids long. The chain's CDR3 is CASSRALAAPQETQYF. CDR3 nucleotide sequence: TGTGCCAGCAGTAGGGCGCTAGCGGCTCCACAAGAGACCCAGTACTTC.

This CDR3 reads CASSGRLANSYEQYF. DNA for the CDR3: TGTGCCAGCAGCGGTCGACTAGCGAACTCCTACGAGCAGTACTTC. The genes are TRBV2 and TRBJ2-7; TRBD2 aligns across 8 bases. CDR1 and CDR2 (germline): SNHLY, FYNNEI. The V and J ends lost 6 bases and 0 bases, in that order; junction bases with no gene match: 7. CDR3 length equals 15 residues.

This clonotype rates as large. The chain links TRBV5-1 to TRBJ1-6; 8 bases align to TRBD1. In germline, CDR1 is SGHRS, CDR2 YFSETQ. Trimming at V came to 3 bases and at J to 10 bases, leaving 9 bases not matched to a gene. The length of the CDR3 is 15 residues. This CDR3 reads CASSWLWDRRSPLHF. The DNA of the CDR3 is TGCGCCAGCAGCTGGCTCTGGGACAGGAGGTCACCCCTCCACTTT.

This CDR3 reads CASSIGTATNEKLFF. The CDR3 region has the DNA TGTGCCAGTAGTATAGGGACGGCAACTAATGAAAAACTGTTTTTT. The chain carries TRBV19 and TRBJ1-4; no clear D. This CDR3 contains 15 residues. Germline values: CDR1 LNHDA, CDR2 SQIVND (reference sequence). Trimming pared 1 base from V and 0 bases from J, leaving 6 bases between.

The chain joins TRBV9 to TRBJ1-5; no firm D call. The CDR3 covers 13 residues. V shed 2 bases and J shed 4 bases, with 7 bases lying between them. Germline values: CDR1 SGDLS, CDR2 YYNGEE. CDR3 loop: CASSVWGNQPQHF. CDR3 in DNA: TGTGCCAGCAGCGTTTGGGGTAATCAGCCCCAGCATTTT.

The chain employs TRBV3-1 and TRBJ2-7, with 13 nucleotides matching TRBD2. The germline gives CDR1 LGHDT, CDR2 YNNKEL (reference sequence). Trimming at V came to 4 bases and at J to 3 bases, leaving 9 bases not matched to a gene. The CDR3 sequence is 17 residues long. For the CDR3, the DNA is TGTGCCAGCAGCCCCGGGACTAGCGGGATAGCTTTCTACGAGCAGTACTTC. Its translation is CASSPGTSGIAFYEQYF.

V and J are TRBV27 and TRBJ1-2, with D possibly matching TRBD1 (5 bases). V was cut by 5 bases and J by 5 bases, with 12 bases left in between. The CDR3 sequence is 13 residues long. Germline CDR1 and CDR2: MNHEY and SMNVEV (reference sequence). The chain's CDR3 is CASSAGRLYGYTF. For the CDR3, the DNA is TGTGCCAGCAGTGCGGGACGGCTTTATGGCTACACCTTC.

Remarks on this clonotype: One junction end disagrees with the germline gene, perhaps due to a read error. The chain joins TRBV28 to TRBJ2-7; 9 bases are shared with TRBD1. This CDR3 contains 16 residues. The V gene's germline CDR1 is MDHEN and CDR2 SYDVKM. The CDR3 sequence: CVSSPVPGQGSDEQYF. CDR3 nucleotides: TGTGTCAGCAGTCCAGTCCCGGGACAGGGTAGCGACGAGCAGTACTTC.

This chain joins TRBV18 and TRBJ2-7; weak D call: TRBD1 (6 bases). From germline, CDR1 is KGHSH and CDR2 LQKENI. V lost 3 bases and J lost 2, with 14 bases in between. This CDR3 has 15 residues. The CDR3 sequence is CASSPGNRETYEQYF. The DNA of the CDR3 is TGTGCCAGCTCACCGGGGAACAGGGAGACCTACGAGCAGTACTTC.

The chain employs TRBV7-3 and TRBJ2-7; D perhaps matches TRBD1 (5 bases). V lost 2 bases and J 1 base, leaving 12 bases between the germline ends. This CDR3 contains 15 residues. Germline V gene data show CDR1 as SGHTA and CDR2 as FQGTGA. The CDR3 spells CASSLFPAGSYEQYF. Here the CDR3 DNA reads TGTGCCAGCAGCTTATTCCCGGCAGGGTCCTACGAGCAGTACTTC.

The gene calls are TRBV18 and TRBJ2-7, with TRBD1 identical over 7 bases. The CDR3 runs to 14 residues. Germline V gene lookup returns CDR1 KGHSH and CDR2 LQKENI. Losses at the gene ends were 8 bases for V and 3 bases for J; bases not matched to a gene: 10. This CDR3 reads CASRHGTDCYEQYF. The DNA of the CDR3 is TGTGCCAGCCGACACGGGACAGATTGCTACGAGCAGTACTTC.

The chain's CDR3 is CASRASSGAIGQPQHF. In DNA, the CDR3 is TGTGCCAGCAGAGCCAGTTCGGGGGCAATAGGTCAGCCCCAGCATTTT. The V gene is TRBV6-2 or TRBV6-3, the J gene TRBJ1-5; tentatively, D is TRBD1 (6 bases). Germline values: CDR1 MNHEY, CDR2 SVGEGT. V lost 6 bases to trimming and J lost 6 bases, with 21 bases between them. CDR3 size: 16 residues.

In this sample, this clonotype is large (0.1 to 1%). V and J are TRBV6-1 and TRBJ2-7, with 8 bases lining up with TRBD2. The CDR3 runs 15 residues. V trimming: 5 bases; J trimming: 0 bases; junction bases outside the gene matches: 6. CDR1 and CDR2 (germline): MNHNS, SASEGT. This CDR3 reads CASSRRTSSSYEQYF. CDR3 bases: TGTGCCAGCAGTCGCCGGACTAGCAGCTCCTACGAGCAGTACTTC.

The V and J genes are TRBV5-6 and TRBJ2-5; the D gene is possibly TRBD1 (6 bases). CDR1 is SGHDT and CDR2 is YYEEEE in the germline V gene. The V gene lost 0 bases and the J gene lost 5 bases, with 11 bases spanning the gap. The CDR3 contains 14 residues. CDR3 DNA: TGTGCCAGCAGCTTGGTGGGGGCCGGGGAGACCCAGTACTTC. It encodes CASSLVGAGETQYF.

In this sample, this clonotype turned up a few times. The genes are TRBV6-2 or TRBV6-3 and TRBJ2-3, with no clear D. CDR1 and CDR2 (germline): MNHEY, SVGEGT. The CDR3 is 16 amino acids. V was cut by 4 bases and J by 1 base, with 15 bases left in between. The CDR3 nucleotides are TGTGCCAGCAGTTGGACGGTTACGGGCCGCACAGATACGCAGTATTTT. It yields the protein CASSWTVTGRTDTQYF.